This passage covers 11 T cell receptor beta chains from one sample sequenced in a study of CD8 T cells in ankylosing spondylitis. Regarding the study as a whole: Blood of patients with ankylosing spondylitis appeared to be characterized by a TCR beta motif of about eight highly homologous variants.

Which antigens these TCRs recognize remains unknown. In TCRdb, the 5' RACE reads were re-called with MiXCR into one record per CDR3 protein. Altogether about 500,000 distinct CDR3 sequences are present, 12% being singletons, with the ten largest covering under 7.5%. The sequenced sample consisted of blood, either unsorted or a sorted T cell fraction (not recorded which). The origin of the receptors is a male donor with ankylosing spondylitis.

The sample holds a few counts of this clonotype. This chain links TRBV5-1 with TRBJ1-6, with 9 bases identical to TRBD1. From germline, CDR1 is SGHRS and CDR2 YFSETQ. The ends lost 5 bases at V and 8 bases at J; junction bases unmatched: 14. This CDR3 region has 17 residues. This CDR3 is CASRAGTGSPEDSPLHF. The CDR3 DNA follows: TGCGCCAGCAGGGCGGGGACAGGGTCCCCCGAAGATTCACCCCTCCACTTT.

The CDR3 DNA sequence: TGTGCCAGTAGTACCCCCACAGGGTTTTATGGCTACACCTTC. The encoded protein is CASSTPTGFYGYTF. The chain joins TRBV19 to TRBJ1-2; maybe TRBD1 (6 bases). Trimming cost V 4 bases and J 5 bases, with 14 bases left between them. Per germline, CDR1 LNHDA and CDR2 SQIVND (reference sequence). This CDR3 contains 14 residues.

In this sample, this clonotype turned up many times. The chain is built from TRBV12-3 or TRBV12-4 and TRBJ2-6; D unresolved. The CDR3 consists of 16 residues. Trimming removed 1 base from V and 4 bases from J, with 11 bases in between. The CDR3 region is CASSLGPFSGANVLTF. The CDR3, as DNA: TGTGCCAGCAGTTTAGGTCCCTTCAGCGGGGCCAACGTCCTGACTTTC.

V and J are TRBV15 and TRBJ2-3; D remains ambiguous. Deletions cut 5 bases from V and 3 bases from J, with 18 bases between. Germline loops: CDR1 LNHNV, CDR2 YYDKDF (reference sequence). CDR3 length: 16 residues. The CDR3 DNA follows: TGTGCCACCAGCGGACCGGACCATCTAGTGACAGATACGCAGTATTTT. Its translation: CATSGPDHLVTDTQYF.

There are a few counts of this clonotype. The chain uses TRBV7-9 and TRBJ2-4; no definite D call. Trimming stripped 1 base from V and 1 base from J, with 8 bases between. CDR1 and CDR2 (germline): SEHNR, FQNEAQ (reference sequence). The CDR3 consists of 15 residues. CDR3 DNA: TGTGCCAGCAGCTTAGGGATGGGTGCCAAAAACATTCAGTACTTC. As protein: CASSLGMGAKNIQYF.

The sample holds many counts of this clonotype. The CDR3 region is CASSLSFPVKGSTEAFF. CDR3 nucleotides: TGTGCCAGCAGTTTATCCTTCCCTGTGAAGGGAAGTACTGAAGCTTTCTTT. This chain joins TRBV12-3 or TRBV12-4 and TRBJ1-1; D gene ambiguous. V was shortened by 2 bases and J by 5 bases, with 21 bases between the two germline ends. This CDR3 has 17 residues.

This clonotype showed up just a few times. The chain joins TRBV7-9 to TRBJ1-2, with 7 bases matching TRBD1. The CDR3 has 15 residues. The junction had 13 bases not matched to a gene; V was cut back by 4 bases and J by 8 bases. Looked up from germline, CDR1 is SEHNR and CDR2 is FQNEAQ (reference sequence). In DNA, the CDR3 is TGTGCCAGCAGCTCCCCCGGGACAGAAGTGGGCGGCTACACCTTC. Encoded protein: CASSSPGTEVGGYTF.

The table lists this clonotype with a few counts. The chain combines TRBV5-1 with TRBJ2-2, with D possibly being TRBD1 (5 bases). This CDR3 has 15 residues. V gave up 2 bases and J gave up 4 bases, with 12 bases separating them. The germline V gene encodes CDR1 SGHRS and CDR2 YFSETQ. CDR3 region: CASSFLEGVTGELFF. The CDR3 DNA reads as TGCGCCAGCAGCTTCTTAGAAGGGGTCACCGGGGAGCTGTTTTTT. The whole variable domain, remainder taken from reference TRBV5-1 and TRBJ2-2, is KAGVTQTPRYLIKTRGQQVTLSCSPISGHRSVSWYQQTPGQGLQFLFEYFSETQRNKGNFPGRFSGRQFSNSRSEMNVSTLELGDSALYLCASSFLEGVTGELFFGEGSRLTVL.

This clonotype was seen more than once but under ten times. The rearrangement joins TRBV29-1 to TRBJ2-1; 13 nucleotides line up with TRBD2. Germline trimming cut 4 bases from V and 8 bases from J; bases unmatched to any gene: 2. The CDR3 contains 13 residues. Germline assignment: CDR1 SQVTM and CDR2 ANQGSEA. The CDR3 protein is CSVGTSGSDEQFF. CDR3 in DNA: TGCAGCGTTGGGACTAGCGGGAGTGATGAGCAGTTCTTC.

This clonotype has only a few counts. J is TRBJ1-5 and V is TRBV4-1; D is uncertain. Germline V CDR1 and CDR2: MGHRA, YSYEKL. This CDR3 contains 15 residues. V dropped 2 bases and J dropped 3 bases, with 11 bases sitting between them. CDR3 in amino acids: CASSQFFTDNQPQHF. CDR3 DNA sequence: TGCGCCAGCAGCCAATTTTTCACGGACAATCAGCCCCAGCATTTT.

Only a few counts were recorded for this clonotype. The chain is built from TRBV3-1 and TRBJ2-3; 9 bases are shared with TRBD2. The ends lost 3 bases at V and 8 bases at J; junction bases unmatched: 6. The CDR3 length is 14 residues. CDR1 and CDR2 (germline): LGHDT, YNNKEL (reference sequence). CDR3 amino acids: CASSHPISGSTQYF. The CDR3 nucleotides read TGTGCCAGCAGCCATCCTATTAGCGGGAGTACGCAGTATTTT.